Shown below are 5 T cell receptor beta chains from a single sample sequenced in a study of blood T cell repertoires in COVID-19. Libraries were prepared by immunoSEQ multiplex PCR; TCRdb keeps only in-frame clonotypes and omits some of them. The sample lists 180,000 or so clones; around 80% were seen once. The sequencing sample was made of peripheral blood. The receptors shown here come from a woman between 70 and 85 years old with acute or convalescent COVID-19.

The rearrangement uses TRBV4-3 and TRBJ2-4, with 13 bases lining up with TRBD2. V was clipped by 4 bases and J by 8 bases; unmatched bases: 5. The length of the CDR3 is 15 residues. Germline-derived CDR1 and CDR2 are LGHNA and YSLEER. CDR3 loop: CASSPTSGRADIQYF. In DNA form, the CDR3 reads TGCGCCAGCAGCCCCACTAGCGGGAGGGCAGACATTCAGTACTTC.

This CDR3 is CASSFTGQKETQYF. DNA for the CDR3: TGTGCCAGCAGCTTTACCGGACAGAAAGAGACCCAGTACTTC. The chain has TRBV11-2 and TRBJ2-5; possibly TRBD1 for D (6 bases). The CDR3 spans 14 residues. Germline CDR1 is SGHAT and CDR2 is FQNNGV. Trimming removed 3 bases from V and 3 bases from J, with 11 bases in between.

This chain joins TRBV7-2 and TRBJ2-1, with TRBD1 matching 7 bases. The V gene's germline CDR1 is SGHTA and CDR2 FQGNSA. The CDR3 runs to 15 residues. Trimming removed 3 bases from V and 7 bases from J; junction bases left unmatched: 9. CDR3 loop: CASSFDRAGLNEQFF. In DNA form, the CDR3 reads TGTGCCAGCAGCTTCGACAGGGCCGGTCTTAATGAGCAGTTCTTC.

This clone appeared once. The V call is TRBV29-1, the J call TRBJ1-5, with D tentatively TRBD1 (5 bases). CDR1 and CDR2 (germline): SQVTM, ANQGSEA. CDR3 length equals 13 residues. The ends were cut back, 3 bases at V and 7 bases at J, with 13 bases in the middle. The CDR3 loop is CSVEGQGGQPQHF. For the CDR3, the DNA is TGCAGCGTTGAGGGGCAGGGAGGGCAGCCCCAGCATTTT.

The rearrangement uses TRBV7-2 and TRBJ2-1; D possibly corresponds to TRBD2 (5 bases). The CDR3 is 14 residues long. Germline CDR1 and CDR2: SGHTA and FQGNSA. The germline V and J ends were trimmed by 3 bases and 6 bases, with 12 bases remaining between them. In DNA form, the CDR3 reads TGTGCCAGCAGCTTTGGGCCAGAGGGCAATGAGCAGTTCTTC. Protein: CASSFGPEGNEQFF.